This entry concerns a single T cell receptor (beta chain). What it binds is unknown. This record comes from a study of T-cell memory formation after mild COVID-19. Study details: TCR clusters mostly belonged to single donors.

Employing constant-segment primers, 5'RACE generated TCR alpha and TCR beta cDNA libraries bearing sample barcodes and UMIs. TCRdb analysed the 5' RACE reads with MiXCR anew, one entry per CDR3 protein. Altogether 350,000 to 400,000 distinct CDR3 sequences are present, under 25% being singletons, with the ten largest covering around 12%. Germline loops: CDR1 SGHTA, CDR2 FQGNSA. This CDR3 region has 16 residues. V was clipped by 1 base and J by 1 base, with 10 bases between them. Findings and caveats of the study: There were some responding clones in pre-infection memory, which suggested that cross-reactive memory had joined. CD4+ contracting clones were mainly CM and EM; CD8+ ones, EMRA.

V usage is TRBV7-2 and J usage is TRBJ2-2, with a possible D match to TRBD1 (6 bases). The origin of this receptor is an adult woman who had mild COVID-19 (a few samples of this study predate the infection). Cell type and time point are not known. Material for sequencing was PBMCs or a T cell subset sorted from them (not recorded which). CDR3 coding DNA: TGTGCCAGCAGCTTAGACGGACAGCTGAACACCGGGGAGCTGTTTTTT. Translated: CASSLDGQLNTGELFF.